The 5 T cell receptor beta chains presented below share a single source sample, sequenced in a study of shared clonotypes between healthy human individuals. Profiled with immunoSEQ multiplex PCR; TCRdb holds only in-frame clones, not every one. The sample has about 2 million clones, 85% to 95% seen once. Sequences were obtained from naive CD4+ T cells sorted from blood. Sample subset: CD45RA+ positively selected. The origin of the receptors is a man in his late teens or twenties in good health.

The chain employs TRBV4-2 and TRBJ2-5; perhaps TRBD2 as D (6 bases). Trimming removed 3 bases at V and 5 bases at J, with 13 bases between. The CDR3 is made up of 14 amino acids. Germline values: CDR1 LGHNA, CDR2 YNFKEQ. The CDR3 DNA reads TGTGCCAGCAGCCACGGAAATGGGAGGGAGACCCAGTACTTC. Translation: CASSHGNGRETQYF.

J is TRBJ2-3 and V is TRBV7-2, with 7 bases identical to TRBD2. Trimming cost V 1 base and J 2 bases; bases outside gene matches: 9. Germline CDR1 is SGHTA and CDR2 is FQGNSA. The CDR3 extends over 17 amino acids. The CDR3 bases are TGTGCCAGCAGCTTAGGGGAGGGACGTGCGGTCACAGATACGCAGTATTTT. This gives the protein CASSLGEGRAVTDTQYF.

The chain is built from TRBV2 and TRBJ2-7, with 9 bases fitting TRBD1. CDR3 length: 12 amino acids. J lost 7 bases, V lost 6 bases, and 4 bases had no gene match. The germline CDR1 and CDR2 sequences are SNHLY and FYNNEI. The CDR3 spells CASSGTGWEQYF. CDR3 DNA sequence: TGTGCCAGCAGCGGGACAGGGTGGGAGCAGTACTTC. The variable domain in full, with the rest retrieved from reference TRBV2 and TRBJ2-7, is EPEVTQTPSHQVTQMGQEVILRCVPISNHLYFYWYRQILGQKVEFLVSFYNNEISEKSEIFDDQFSVERPDGSNFTLKIRSTKLEDSAMYFCASSGTGWEQYFGPGTRLTVT.

V usage is TRBV18 and J usage is TRBJ1-1; no clear D gene. Per the germline V gene, CDR1 is KGHSH and CDR2 is LQKENI. The V gene lost 2 bases and the J gene lost 0 bases, with 10 bases spanning the gap. There are 15 residues in the CDR3. The DNA for the CDR3 is TGTGCCAGCTCACCATATGAAAACTTGAACACTGAAGCTTTCTTT. This sequence encodes CASSPYENLNTEAFF.

The chain employs TRBV18 and TRBJ2-1, with D possibly being TRBD1 (5 bases). Trimming shortened V by 2 bases and J by 1 base, and 18 bases separated the two germline ends. Germline V gives CDR1 KGHSH, CDR2 LQKENI. CDR3 length: 18 amino acids. The CDR3, as DNA: TGTGCCAGCTCACCATCGACTCCCATGGGGCTTTCCTACAATGAGCAGTTCTTC. Protein sequence: CASSPSTPMGLSYNEQFF.